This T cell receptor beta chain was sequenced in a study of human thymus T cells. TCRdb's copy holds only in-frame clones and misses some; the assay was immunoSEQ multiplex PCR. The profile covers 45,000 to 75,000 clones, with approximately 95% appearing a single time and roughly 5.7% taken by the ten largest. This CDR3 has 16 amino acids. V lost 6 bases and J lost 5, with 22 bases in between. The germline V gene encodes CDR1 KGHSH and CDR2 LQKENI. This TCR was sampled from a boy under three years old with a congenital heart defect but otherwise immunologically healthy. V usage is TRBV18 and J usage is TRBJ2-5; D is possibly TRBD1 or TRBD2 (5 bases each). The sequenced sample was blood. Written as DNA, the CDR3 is TGTGCCAGCTCGTACCTACCGGCCCCAGGGACGGAGACCCAGTACTTC. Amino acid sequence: CASSYLPAPGTETQYF.